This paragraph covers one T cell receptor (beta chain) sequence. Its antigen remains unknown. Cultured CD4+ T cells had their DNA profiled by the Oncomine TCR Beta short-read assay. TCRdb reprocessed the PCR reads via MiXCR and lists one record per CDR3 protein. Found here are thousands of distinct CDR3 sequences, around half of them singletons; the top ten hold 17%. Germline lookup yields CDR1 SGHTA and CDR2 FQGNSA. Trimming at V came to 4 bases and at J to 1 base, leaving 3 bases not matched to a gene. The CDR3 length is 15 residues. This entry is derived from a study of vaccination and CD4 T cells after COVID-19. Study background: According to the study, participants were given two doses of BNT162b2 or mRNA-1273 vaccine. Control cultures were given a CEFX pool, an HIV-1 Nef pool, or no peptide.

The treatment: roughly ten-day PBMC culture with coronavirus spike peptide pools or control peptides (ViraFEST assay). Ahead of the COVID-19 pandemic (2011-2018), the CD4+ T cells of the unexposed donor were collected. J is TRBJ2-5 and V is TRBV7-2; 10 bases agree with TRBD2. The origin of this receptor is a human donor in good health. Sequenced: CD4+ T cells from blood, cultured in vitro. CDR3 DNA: TGTGCCAGCAGCTCTAGCGGGAGCTTCCAAGAGACCCAGTACTTC. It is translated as CASSSSGSFQETQYF.